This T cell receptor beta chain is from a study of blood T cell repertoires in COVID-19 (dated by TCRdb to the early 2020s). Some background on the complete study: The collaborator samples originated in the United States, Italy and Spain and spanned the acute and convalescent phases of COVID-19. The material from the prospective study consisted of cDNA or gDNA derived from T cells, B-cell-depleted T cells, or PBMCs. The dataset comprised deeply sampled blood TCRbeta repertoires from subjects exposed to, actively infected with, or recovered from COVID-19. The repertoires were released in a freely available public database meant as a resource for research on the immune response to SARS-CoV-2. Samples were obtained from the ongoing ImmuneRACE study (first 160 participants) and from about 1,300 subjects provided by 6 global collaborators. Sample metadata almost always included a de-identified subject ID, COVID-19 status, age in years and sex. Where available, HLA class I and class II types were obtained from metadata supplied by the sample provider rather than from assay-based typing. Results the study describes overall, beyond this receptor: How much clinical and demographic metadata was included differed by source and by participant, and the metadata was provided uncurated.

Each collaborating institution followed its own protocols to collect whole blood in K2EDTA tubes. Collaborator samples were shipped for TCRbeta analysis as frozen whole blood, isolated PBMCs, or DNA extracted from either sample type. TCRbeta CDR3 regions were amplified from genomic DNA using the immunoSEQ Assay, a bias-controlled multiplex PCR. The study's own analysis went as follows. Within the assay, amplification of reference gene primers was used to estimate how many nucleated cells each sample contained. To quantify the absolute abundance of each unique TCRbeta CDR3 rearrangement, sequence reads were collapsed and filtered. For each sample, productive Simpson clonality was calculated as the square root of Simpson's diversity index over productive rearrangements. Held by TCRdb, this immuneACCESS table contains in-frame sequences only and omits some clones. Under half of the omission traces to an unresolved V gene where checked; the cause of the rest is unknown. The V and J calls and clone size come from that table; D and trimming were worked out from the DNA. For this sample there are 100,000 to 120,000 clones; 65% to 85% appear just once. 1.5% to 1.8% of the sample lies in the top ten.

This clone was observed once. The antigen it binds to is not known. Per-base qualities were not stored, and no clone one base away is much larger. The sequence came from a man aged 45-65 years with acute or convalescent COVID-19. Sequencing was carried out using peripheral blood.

Here is the DNA: TGTGCCACCAGCCGGGGGGACCCCAATGAAAAACTGTTTTTT. Translated, this is CATSRGDPNEKLFF. The rearrangement combines TRBV15 with TRBJ1-4; TRBD1 could be the D gene, as 5 bases match. CDR1 and CDR2 were assigned from the germline V gene (reference sequence) as LNHNV and YYDKDF. Its CDR3 holds 14 amino acids, cysteine through phenylalanine. CDR3 DNA is the only sequence kept; it has 42 bases, read in frame from the first base. V is cut by 5 bases and J by 5 bases, and the space between the germline ends is 12 bases.